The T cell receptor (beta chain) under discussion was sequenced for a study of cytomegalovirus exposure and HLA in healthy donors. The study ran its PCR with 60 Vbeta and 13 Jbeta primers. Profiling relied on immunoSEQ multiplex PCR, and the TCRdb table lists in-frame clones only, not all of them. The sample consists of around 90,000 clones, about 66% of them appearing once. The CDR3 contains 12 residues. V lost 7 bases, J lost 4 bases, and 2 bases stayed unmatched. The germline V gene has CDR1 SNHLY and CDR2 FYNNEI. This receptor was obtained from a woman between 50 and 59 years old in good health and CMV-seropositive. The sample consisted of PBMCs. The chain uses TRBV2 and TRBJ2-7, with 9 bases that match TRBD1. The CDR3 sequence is CASKQGAYEQYF. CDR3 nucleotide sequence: TGTGCCAGCAAACAGGGGGCTTACGAGCAGTACTTC.